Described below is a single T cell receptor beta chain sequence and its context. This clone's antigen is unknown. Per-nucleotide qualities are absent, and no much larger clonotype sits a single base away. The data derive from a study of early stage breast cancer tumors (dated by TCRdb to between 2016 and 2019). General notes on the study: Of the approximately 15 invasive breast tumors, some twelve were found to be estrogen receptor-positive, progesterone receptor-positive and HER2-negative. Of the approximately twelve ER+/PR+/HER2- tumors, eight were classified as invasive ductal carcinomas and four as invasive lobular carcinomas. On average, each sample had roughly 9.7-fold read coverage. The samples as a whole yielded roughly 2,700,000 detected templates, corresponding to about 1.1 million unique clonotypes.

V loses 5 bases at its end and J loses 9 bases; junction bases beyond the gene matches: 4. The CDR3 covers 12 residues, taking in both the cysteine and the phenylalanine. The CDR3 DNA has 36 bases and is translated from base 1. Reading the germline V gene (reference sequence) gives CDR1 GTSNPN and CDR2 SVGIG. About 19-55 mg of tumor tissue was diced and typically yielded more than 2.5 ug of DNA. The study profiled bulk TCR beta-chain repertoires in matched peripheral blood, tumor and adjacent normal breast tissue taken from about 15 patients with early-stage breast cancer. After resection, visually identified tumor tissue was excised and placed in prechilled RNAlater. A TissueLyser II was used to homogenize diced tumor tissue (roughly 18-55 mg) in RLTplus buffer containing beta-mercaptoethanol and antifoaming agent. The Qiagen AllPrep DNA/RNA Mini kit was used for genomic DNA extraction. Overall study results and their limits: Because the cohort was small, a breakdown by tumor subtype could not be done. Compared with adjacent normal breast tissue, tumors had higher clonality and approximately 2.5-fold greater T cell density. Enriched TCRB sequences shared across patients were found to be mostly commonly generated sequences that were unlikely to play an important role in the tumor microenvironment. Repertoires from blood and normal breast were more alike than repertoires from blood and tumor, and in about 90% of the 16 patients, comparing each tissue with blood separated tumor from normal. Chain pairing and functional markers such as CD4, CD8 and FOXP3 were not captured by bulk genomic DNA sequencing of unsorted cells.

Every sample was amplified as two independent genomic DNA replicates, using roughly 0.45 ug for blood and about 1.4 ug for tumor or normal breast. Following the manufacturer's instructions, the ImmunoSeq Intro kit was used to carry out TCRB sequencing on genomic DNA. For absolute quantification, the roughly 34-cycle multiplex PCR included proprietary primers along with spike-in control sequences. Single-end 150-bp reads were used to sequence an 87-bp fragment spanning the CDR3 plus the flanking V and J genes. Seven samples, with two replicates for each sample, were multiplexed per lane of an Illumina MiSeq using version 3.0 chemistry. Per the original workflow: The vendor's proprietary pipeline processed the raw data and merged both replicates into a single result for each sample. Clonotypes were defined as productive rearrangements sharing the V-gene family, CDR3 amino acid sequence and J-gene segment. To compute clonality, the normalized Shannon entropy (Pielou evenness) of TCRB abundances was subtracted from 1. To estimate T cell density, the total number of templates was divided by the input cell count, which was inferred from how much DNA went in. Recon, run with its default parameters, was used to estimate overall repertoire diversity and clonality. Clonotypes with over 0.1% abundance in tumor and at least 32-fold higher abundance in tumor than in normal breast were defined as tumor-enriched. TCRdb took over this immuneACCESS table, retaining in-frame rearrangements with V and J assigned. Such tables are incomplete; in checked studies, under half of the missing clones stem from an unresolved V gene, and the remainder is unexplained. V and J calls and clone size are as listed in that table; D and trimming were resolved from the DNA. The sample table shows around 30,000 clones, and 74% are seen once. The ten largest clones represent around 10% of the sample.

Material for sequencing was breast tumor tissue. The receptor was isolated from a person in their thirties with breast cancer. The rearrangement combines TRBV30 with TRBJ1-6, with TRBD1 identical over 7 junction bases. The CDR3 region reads CAWDREGSPLHF. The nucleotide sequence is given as TGTGCCTGGGACAGGGAAGGTTCACCCCTCCACTTT.